Detailed here is one T cell receptor beta chain. This sample stems from a study of shared clonotypes between healthy human individuals. An assay was performed, and its level was deep. Sequencing used immunoSEQ multiplex PCR; TCRdb keeps in-frame clones, though not all of them. In the table there are millions of clones, around 96% of which are singletons. CDR3 length: 15 residues. Germline-derived CDR1 and CDR2 are MDHEN and SYDVKM. Trimming removed 2 bases from V and 1 base from J; junction bases left unmatched: 2. CD8 cells classed as naive were CD45RO-negative and positively selected for CCR7, excluding terminally differentiated effector memory CD45RA+ cells.

This TCR derives from a man between 18 and 29 years old in good health. The sample consisted of naive CD8+ T cells sorted from blood. This chain joins TRBV28 and TRBJ2-1, with 7 positions matching TRBD2. Here the CDR3 DNA reads TGTGCCAGCAGTTTACCTAGCGGATCCTACAATGAGCAGTTCTTC. It specifies CASSLPSGSYNEQFF.